The clone carrying this T cell receptor (beta chain) was detected only once. Its antigen is currently unknown. This table comes from immunoSEQ multiplex PCR, and its TCRdb copy is limited to in-frame clones, with some not included. The table lists about 99,000 clones, 91% of them singletons. The CDR3 is 18 residues long. This record belongs to a study of T cell responses to AZD1222 COVID-19 vaccine. Study-wide results and caveats: Females outnumbered males among donors, who were mostly white British; clonal diversity was possibly underestimated.

The J gene is TRBJ2-7, the V gene TRBV21-1; TRBD2 is taken as the D call from the table, unchecked against the DNA. TRBV21-1 constitutes a pseudogene. Sequencing was performed on peripheral blood, taken on day 0 of AZD1222 vaccination. The sequence derives from an adult in good health. This CDR3 is CASSNPAEKRGTSYEQYF. Written as DNA, the CDR3 is TGTGCCAGCAGCAATCCGGCGGAGAAGCGGGGGACCTCCTACGAGCAGTACTTC.